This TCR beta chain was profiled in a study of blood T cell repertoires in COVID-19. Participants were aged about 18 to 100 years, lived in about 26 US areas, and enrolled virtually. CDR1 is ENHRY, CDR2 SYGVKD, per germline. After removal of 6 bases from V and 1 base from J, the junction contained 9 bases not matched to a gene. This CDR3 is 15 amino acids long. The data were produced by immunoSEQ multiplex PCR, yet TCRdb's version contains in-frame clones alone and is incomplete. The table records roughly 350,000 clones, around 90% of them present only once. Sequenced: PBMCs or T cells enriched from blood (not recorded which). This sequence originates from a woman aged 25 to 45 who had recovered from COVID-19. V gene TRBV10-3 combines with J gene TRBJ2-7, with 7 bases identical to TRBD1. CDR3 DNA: TGTGCCATCAGGGCGTTAGGGGGACAGTCCTACGAGCAGTACTTC. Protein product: CAIRALGGQSYEQYF.